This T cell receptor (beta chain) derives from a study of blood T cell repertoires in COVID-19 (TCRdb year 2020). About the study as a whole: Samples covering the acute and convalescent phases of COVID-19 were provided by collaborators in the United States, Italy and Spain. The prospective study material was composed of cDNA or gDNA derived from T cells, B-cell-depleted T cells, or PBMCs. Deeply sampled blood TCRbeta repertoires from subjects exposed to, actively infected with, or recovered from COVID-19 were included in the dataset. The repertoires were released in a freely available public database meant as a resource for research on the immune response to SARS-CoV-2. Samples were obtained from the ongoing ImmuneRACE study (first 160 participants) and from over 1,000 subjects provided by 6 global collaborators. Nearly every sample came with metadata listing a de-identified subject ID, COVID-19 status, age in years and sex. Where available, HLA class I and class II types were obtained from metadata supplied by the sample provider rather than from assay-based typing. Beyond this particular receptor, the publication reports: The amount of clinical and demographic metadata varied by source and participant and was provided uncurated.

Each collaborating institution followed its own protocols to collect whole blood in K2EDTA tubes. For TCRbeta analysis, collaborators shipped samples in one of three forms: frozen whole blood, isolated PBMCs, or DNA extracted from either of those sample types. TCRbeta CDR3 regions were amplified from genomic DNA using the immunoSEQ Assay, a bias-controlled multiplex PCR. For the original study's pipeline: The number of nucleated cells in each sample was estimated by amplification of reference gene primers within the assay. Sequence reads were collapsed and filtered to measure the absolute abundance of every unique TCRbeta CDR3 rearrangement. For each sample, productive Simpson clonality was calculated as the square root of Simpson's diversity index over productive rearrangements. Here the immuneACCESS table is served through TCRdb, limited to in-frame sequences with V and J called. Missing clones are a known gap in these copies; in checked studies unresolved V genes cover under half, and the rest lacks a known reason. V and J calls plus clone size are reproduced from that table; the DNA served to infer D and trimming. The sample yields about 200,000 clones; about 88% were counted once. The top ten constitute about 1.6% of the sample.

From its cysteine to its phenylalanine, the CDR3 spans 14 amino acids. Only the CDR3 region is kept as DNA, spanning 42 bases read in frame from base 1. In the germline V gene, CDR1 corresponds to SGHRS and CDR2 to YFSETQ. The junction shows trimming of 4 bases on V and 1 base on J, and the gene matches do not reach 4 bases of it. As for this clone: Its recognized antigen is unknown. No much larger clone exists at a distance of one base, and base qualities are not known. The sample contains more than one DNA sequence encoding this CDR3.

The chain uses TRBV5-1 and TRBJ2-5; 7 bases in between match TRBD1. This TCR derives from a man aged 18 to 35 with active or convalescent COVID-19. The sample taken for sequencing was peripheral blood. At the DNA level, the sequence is TGCGCCAGCAGCCCGGGGACAGCCCAAGAGACCCAGTACTTC. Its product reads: CASSPGTAQETQYF.